The rows below give T cell receptor beta chains drawn from one sample of a study of Tregs in tolerant kidney transplant recipients. Clones were sequenced by immunoSEQ multiplex PCR, and TCRdb holds only the in-frame ones, with some missing. Of 100,000 to 150,000 clones listed, roughly 92% are singletons. Sequenced: CD4+ T cells from blood. The receptors originated from a human donor in good health. Both conserved end residues are part of each CDR3. Fields, in order: V gene, D gene, clone size, J gene, CDR3 DNA, CDR3 protein. A D gene is named only where the DNA matches it firmly. Clone size appears in some rows only: once, few, many, or a class for an expanded clone.

V gene: TRBV25-1
D gene: -
clone size: -
J gene: TRBJ2-3
CDR3 DNA: TGTGCCAGCAGTGAATTGGGTGCCACAGATACGCAGTATTTT
CDR3 protein: CASSELGATDTQYF

V gene: TRBV5-1
D gene: TRBD2
clone size: -
J gene: TRBJ2-1
CDR3 DNA: TGCGCCAGCAGCTCCCAAGGCGGGAGCCGTGGAAATGAGCAGTTCTTC
CDR3 protein: CASSSQGGSRGNEQFF

V gene: TRBV4-1
D gene: TRBD1
clone size: -
J gene: TRBJ2-1
CDR3 DNA: TGCGCCAGCAGCCACCCCGGGACAGGGAACAATGAGCAGTTCTTC
CDR3 protein: CASSHPGTGNNEQFF

V gene: TRBV9
D gene: TRBD2
clone size: -
J gene: TRBJ2-3
CDR3 DNA: TGTGCCAGCAGAAGCGGGGGAGCCTCTAGCACAGATACGCAGTATTTT
CDR3 protein: CASRSGGASSTDTQYF

V gene: TRBV6-5
D gene: -
clone size: -
J gene: TRBJ2-7
CDR3 DNA: TGTGCCAGCAGTTTCTCCCTTTTGCACGAGCAGTACTTC
CDR3 protein: CASSFSLLHEQYF

V gene: TRBV6-5
D gene: -
clone size: -
J gene: TRBJ2-7
CDR3 DNA: TGTGCCAGCAGTTACCGGGACACGAGCTCCTACGAGCAGTACTTC
CDR3 protein: CASSYRDTSSYEQYF

V gene: TRBV5-1
D gene: TRBD1
clone size: -
J gene: TRBJ1-2
CDR3 DNA: TGCGCCAGCAGCCTAGACAGGGTTCGGGTCTACACCTTC
CDR3 protein: CASSLDRVRVYTF

V gene: TRBV29-1
D gene: TRBD1
clone size: -
J gene: TRBJ1-2
CDR3 DNA: TGCAGCGTTGTGGGCAGGGGGAACTATGGCTACACCTTC
CDR3 protein: CSVVGRGNYGYTF

V gene: TRBV30
D gene: TRBD1
clone size: -
J gene: TRBJ2-3
CDR3 DNA: TGTGCCTGGAGTGCGACAGGGTCTAGCACAGATACGCAGTATTTT
CDR3 protein: CAWSATGSSTDTQYF

V gene: TRBV7-6
D gene: -
clone size: -
J gene: TRBJ2-2
CDR3 DNA: TGTGCCAGCAGCTTAGAGGTCCGGGGGCGAAACGGGGAGCTGTTTTTT
CDR3 protein: CASSLEVRGRNGELFF

V gene: TRBV7-8
D gene: TRBD1
clone size: -
J gene: TRBJ2-7
CDR3 DNA: TGTGCCAGCAGCTTTCCGACAGGGGGCTACGAGCAGTACTTC
CDR3 protein: CASSFPTGGYEQYF

V gene: TRBV7-8
D gene: -
clone size: -
J gene: TRBJ1-3
CDR3 DNA: TGTGCCAGCAGCTTAGGGGTGAACACCATATATTTT
CDR3 protein: CASSLGVNTIYF

V gene: TRBV19
D gene: TRBD1
clone size: -
J gene: TRBJ2-6
CDR3 DNA: TGTGCCAGTAGTCCACGGACAGGCCGAAGCTCTGGGGCCAACGTCCTGACTTTC
CDR3 protein: CASSPRTGRSSGANVLTF

V gene: TRBV15
D gene: -
clone size: -
J gene: TRBJ2-7
CDR3 DNA: TGTGCCACCAGCAGAGGGGCCAGGGGGGGACTCTACGAGCAGTACTTC
CDR3 protein: CATSRGARGGLYEQYF

V gene: TRBV11-2
D gene: -
clone size: -
J gene: TRBJ1-3
CDR3 DNA: TGTGCCAGCAGCCCAGAGGGGTCTTCTGGAAACACCATATATTTT
CDR3 protein: CASSPEGSSGNTIYF

V gene: TRBV6-1
D gene: -
clone size: -
J gene: TRBJ2-3
CDR3 DNA: TGTGCCGCTAGGATGGGGTCAACAGATACGCAGTATTTT
CDR3 protein: CAARMGSTDTQYF

V gene: TRBV7-8
D gene: TRBD2
clone size: -
J gene: TRBJ2-5
CDR3 DNA: TGTGCCAGCAGCCAAGCGGGAGGGCCGGAGACCCAGTACTTC
CDR3 protein: CASSQAGGPETQYF

V gene: TRBV28
D gene: -
clone size: -
J gene: TRBJ1-4
CDR3 DNA: TGTGCCAGCAGTTTTATGGGGGAGGGTGATGAAAAACTGTTTTTT
CDR3 protein: CASSFMGEGDEKLFF

V gene: TRBV7-2
D gene: -
clone size: once
J gene: TRBJ1-2
CDR3 DNA: TGTGCCAGCAGCTTCGCAAATGACCCAATCGAGGGCTACACCTTC
CDR3 protein: CASSFANDPIEGYTF

V gene: TRBV6-4
D gene: TRBD1
clone size: -
J gene: TRBJ2-4
CDR3 DNA: TGTGCCAGCAGTGAACCGGGACAGAAGGCCTGCAAAAACATTCAGTACTTC
CDR3 protein: CASSEPGQKACKNIQYF

V gene: TRBV5-1
D gene: -
clone size: -
J gene: TRBJ1-4
CDR3 DNA: TGCGCCAGCAGCCCGGCGGGGGGCAGCGATGAAAAACTGTTTTTT
CDR3 protein: CASSPAGGSDEKLFF

V gene: TRBV6-5
D gene: -
clone size: once
J gene: TRBJ2-1
CDR3 DNA: TGTGCCAGCAGTTACAGGGCCAGCTCCTACAATGAGCAGTTCTTC
CDR3 protein: CASSYRASSYNEQFF

V gene: TRBV10-2
D gene: -
clone size: -
J gene: TRBJ2-2
CDR3 DNA: TGCGCCAGCAGTGATCGGTGGACTCCTTCGAACACCGGGGAGCTGTTTTTT
CDR3 protein: CASSDRWTPSNTGELFF

V gene: TRBV20-1
D gene: -
clone size: -
J gene: TRBJ2-3
CDR3 DNA: TGCAGTGCTACGGGGAATACGCAGTATTTT
CDR3 protein: CSATGNTQYF

V gene: TRBV7-2
D gene: -
clone size: -
J gene: TRBJ2-4
CDR3 DNA: TGTGCCAGCAGCTTGGGGGGCGGGACCAAAAACATTCAGTACTTC
CDR3 protein: CASSLGGGTKNIQYF

V gene: TRBV5-1
D gene: -
clone size: -
J gene: TRBJ1-3
CDR3 DNA: TGCGCCAGCAGCTTGGCCGGTAGCTCTGGAAACACCATATATTTT
CDR3 protein: CASSLAGSSGNTIYF

V gene: TRBV19
D gene: TRBD2
clone size: -
J gene: TRBJ2-3
CDR3 DNA: TGTGCCAGTAGTACGGCACTAGCGGGGGTTGGGACAGATACGCAGTATTTT
CDR3 protein: CASSTALAGVGTDTQYF

V gene: TRBV5-1
D gene: -
clone size: -
J gene: TRBJ2-1
CDR3 DNA: TGCGCCAGCAACTCAGGGGTCGGCAGGGGAGGGAGTGAGCAGTTCTTC
CDR3 protein: CASNSGVGRGGSEQFF

V gene: TRBV6-1
D gene: -
clone size: -
J gene: TRBJ2-1
CDR3 DNA: TGTGCCACAAGGGGGGGGGCTGCCTACAATGAGCAGTTCTTC
CDR3 protein: CATRGGAAYNEQFF

V gene: TRBV19
D gene: TRBD2
clone size: -
J gene: TRBJ2-7
CDR3 DNA: TGTGCCAGTAGTATTGGAGCGGGGGGTTCAATTGGGCCCTACGAGCAGTACTTC
CDR3 protein: CASSIGAGGSIGPYEQYF

V gene: TRBV28
D gene: -
clone size: -
J gene: TRBJ2-5
CDR3 DNA: TGTGCCAGCTCAAGGGAGACCCAGTACTTC
CDR3 protein: CASSRETQYF

V gene: TRBV27
D gene: TRBD1
clone size: few
J gene: TRBJ1-2
CDR3 DNA: TGTGCCAGCAGGCGGACAGGGGGCAACGATGGCTACACCTTC
CDR3 protein: CASRRTGGNDGYTF

V gene: TRBV9
D gene: TRBD2
clone size: -
J gene: TRBJ2-7
CDR3 DNA: TGTGCCAGCAGCGTAGGGCCGGGGCGGGGGAGCTCCTACGAGCAGTACTTC
CDR3 protein: CASSVGPGRGSSYEQYF

V gene: TRBV6-5
D gene: -
clone size: -
J gene: TRBJ2-3
CDR3 DNA: TGTGCCAGCACGTCCGGGTTAAACACAGATACGCAGTATTTT
CDR3 protein: CASTSGLNTDTQYF

V gene: TRBV6-6
D gene: -
clone size: -
J gene: TRBJ1-1
CDR3 DNA: TGTGCCAGCAGTTACCGGGGTAACACTGAAGCTTTCTTT
CDR3 protein: CASSYRGNTEAFF

V gene: TRBV6-5
D gene: TRBD2
clone size: -
J gene: TRBJ2-7
CDR3 DNA: TGTGCCAGCAGTTTGTCTCTAGCGGATACCTACGAGCAGTACTTC
CDR3 protein: CASSLSLADTYEQYF

V gene: TRBV7-9
D gene: TRBD2
clone size: -
J gene: TRBJ2-4
CDR3 DNA: TGTGCCAGCAGCTTTAATCGAGCGGGGGGGCCCAGGGCCAAAAACATTCAGTACTTC
CDR3 protein: CASSFNRAGGPRAKNIQYF

V gene: TRBV6-6
D gene: TRBD2
clone size: -
J gene: TRBJ2-3
CDR3 DNA: TGTGCCAGCAGTCTATTCCAAGCGGGAGCAGATACGCAGTATTTT
CDR3 protein: CASSLFQAGADTQYF

V gene: TRBV25-1
D gene: -
clone size: once
J gene: TRBJ1-5
CDR3 DNA: TGTGCCAGCAGGGGACGGGATAGCAATCAGCCCCAGCATTTT
CDR3 protein: CASRGRDSNQPQHF

V gene: TRBV7-3
D gene: TRBD2
clone size: -
J gene: TRBJ2-3
CDR3 DNA: TGTGCCAGCAGCTTAACGAGTCTAGCGGCAGATACGCAGTATTTT
CDR3 protein: CASSLTSLAADTQYF

V gene: TRBV11-2
D gene: -
clone size: -
J gene: TRBJ2-1
CDR3 DNA: TGTGCCAGCAGCCCGCGACAGGCCTACAATGAGCAGTTCTTC
CDR3 protein: CASSPRQAYNEQFF

V gene: TRBV29-1
D gene: -
clone size: -
J gene: TRBJ2-3
CDR3 DNA: TGCAGCGGGGGGGCGGGAGACCTCACAGATACACAGTATTTT
CDR3 protein: CSGGAGDLTDTQYF

V gene: TRBV7-9
D gene: -
clone size: -
J gene: TRBJ2-7
CDR3 DNA: TGTGCCAGCACCGTTATTGGGGGCTTTACCTACGAGCAGTACTTC
CDR3 protein: CASTVIGGFTYEQYF

V gene: TRBV5-6
D gene: -
clone size: -
J gene: TRBJ2-3
CDR3 DNA: TGTGCCAGCAGCTTGGTAGGCAGGGGGGGCACAGATACGCAGTATTTT
CDR3 protein: CASSLVGRGGTDTQYF

V gene: TRBV2
D gene: TRBD1
clone size: -
J gene: TRBJ1-4
CDR3 DNA: TGTGCCAGCAACGGACAGGGAACTAATGAAAAACTGTTTTTT
CDR3 protein: CASNGQGTNEKLFF

V gene: TRBV6-6
D gene: -
clone size: -
J gene: TRBJ1-4
CDR3 DNA: TGTGCCAGCGGCGGCGACGGTACTAATGAAAAACTGTTTTTT
CDR3 protein: CASGGDGTNEKLFF

V gene: TRBV27
D gene: -
clone size: once
J gene: TRBJ2-5
CDR3 DNA: TGTGCCAGCAGCTCTGTGGGGACGGATAGGGAGACCCAGTACTTC
CDR3 protein: CASSSVGTDRETQYF

V gene: TRBV4-2
D gene: -
clone size: -
J gene: TRBJ1-1
CDR3 DNA: TGTGCCAGCAGCCAAGCGGCGGGGACGGAAAACACTGAAGCTTTCTTT
CDR3 protein: CASSQAAGTENTEAFF

V gene: TRBV6-1
D gene: -
clone size: -
J gene: TRBJ2-5
CDR3 DNA: TGTGCCAGCACTTCCTTGGGTGTGTGGGAGACCCAGTACTTC
CDR3 protein: CASTSLGVWETQYF

V gene: TRBV29-1
D gene: -
clone size: few
J gene: TRBJ2-3
CDR3 DNA: TGCAGCGTGGGAGAAGATACGCAGTATTTT
CDR3 protein: CSVGEDTQYF

V gene: TRBV4-2
D gene: -
clone size: -
J gene: TRBJ1-1
CDR3 DNA: TGTGCCAGCAGCCAAGAGGCAGGAACGAGGACTGAAGCTTTCTTT
CDR3 protein: CASSQEAGTRTEAFF

V gene: TRBV2
D gene: TRBD1
clone size: -
J gene: TRBJ1-5
CDR3 DNA: TGTGCCAGCAGAACGGGACAGGTCAATCAGCCCCAGCATTTT
CDR3 protein: CASRTGQVNQPQHF

V gene: TRBV5-1
D gene: TRBD2
clone size: few
J gene: TRBJ2-5
CDR3 DNA: TGCGCCAGCGGAAGCGGGAGGGCCGGGGAGACCCAGTACTTC
CDR3 protein: CASGSGRAGETQYF